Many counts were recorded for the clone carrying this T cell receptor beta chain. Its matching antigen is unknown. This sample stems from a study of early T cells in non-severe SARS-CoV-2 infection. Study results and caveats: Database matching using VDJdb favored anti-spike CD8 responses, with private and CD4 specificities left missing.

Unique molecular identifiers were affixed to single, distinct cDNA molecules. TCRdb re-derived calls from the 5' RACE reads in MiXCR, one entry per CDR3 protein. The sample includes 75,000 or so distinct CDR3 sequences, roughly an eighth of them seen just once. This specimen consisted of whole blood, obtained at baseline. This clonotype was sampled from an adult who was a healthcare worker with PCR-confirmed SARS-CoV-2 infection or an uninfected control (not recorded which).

The CDR3 reads CASSSLGRGVNSPLHF. The CDR3 bases are TGTGCCAGCAGCTCCCTGGGCAGGGGGGTTAATTCACCCCTCCACTTT. The rearrangement joins TRBV7-8 to TRBJ1-6; 7 bases fit TRBD1. The germline gives CDR1 SGHVS, CDR2 FQNEAQ. The length of the CDR3 is 16 residues. The J segment lost 6 bases and the V segment lost 4 bases, leaving 9 bases of the junction unmatched. Using reference TRBV7-8 and TRBJ1-6 for the parts outside the CDR3, the full variable domain is GAGVSQSPRYKVAKRGQDVALRCDPISGHVSLFWYQQALGQGPEFLTYFQNEAQLDKSGLPSDRFFAERPEGSVSTLKIQRTQQEDSAVYLCASSSLGRGVNSPLHFGNGTRLTVT.